This T cell receptor (beta chain) was sequenced for a study of blood T cell repertoires in COVID-19. Study-level background: Sample material is recorded as cDNA or gDNA derived from T cells, B-cell-depleted T cells, or PBMCs.

Source study methods: Amplification from reference gene primers served as the basis for estimated nucleated cell counts. Measured with immunoSEQ multiplex PCR; TCRdb has only the in-frame clones, and not every one. From that table come the V and J calls and clone size; the DNA was used to work out D and trimming. The profile shows around 220,000 clones, less than 85% of them singletons. With V trimmed by 6 bases and J by 0 bases, 7 bases remained unmatched. Germline values: CDR1 ENHRY, CDR2 SYGVKD. The length of the CDR3 is 15 residues. This TCR was sampled from a woman older than 75 with active or convalescent COVID-19. Sequenced: peripheral blood. The chain links TRBV10-3 to TRBJ1-1; 7 positions match TRBD1. CDR3 sequence: CAISGQGGMNTEAFF. The CDR3 coding sequence is TGTGCCATCAGCGGCCAGGGGGGAATGAACACTGAAGCTTTCTTT.